What follows describes a single TCR beta chain. The same CDR3 can be traced to other DNA sequences in this sample. Only in-frame clones appear in the TCRdb table, and some are missing; sequencing was by immunoSEQ multiplex PCR. The sample holds about 580,000 clones, 95% to 98% seen once. This specimen comes from a study of shared clonotypes between healthy human individuals. V was pared by 1 base and J by 8 bases, with 0 bases between. Germline V gene lookup returns CDR1 SEHNR and CDR2 FQNEAQ (reference sequence). The CDR3 is 10 amino acids. Terminally differentiated effector memory CD45RA+ cells were excluded by CCR7 positive selection of CD45RO-negative cells.

Sequencing was carried out using naive CD8+ T cells sorted from blood. This chain uses TRBV7-9 with TRBJ2-1; D is uncertain. This receptor was obtained from a man aged 25-45 years in good health. Written as DNA, the CDR3 is TGTGCCAGCAGCTTAGATGAGCAGTTCTTC. Translation: CASSLDEQFF.